Presented here are 18 T cell receptor beta chains from one specimen sequenced in a study of T cells after somatic rescue of genetic block. Libraries were prepared by immunoSEQ multiplex PCR; TCRdb keeps only in-frame clonotypes and omits some of them. The profile covers 110,000 or so clones, with around nine tenths appearing a single time and roughly 1.4% taken by the ten largest. Material: peripheral blood mononuclear cells (PBMCs). These receptors all stem from a woman between 18 and 29 years old.

This clone is a singleton in its sample. The J gene is TRBJ2-7, the V gene TRBV28; D is perhaps TRBD2 (6 bases). The V gene lost 1 base and the J gene lost 7 bases, with 14 bases spanning the gap. There are 14 residues in the CDR3. Looked up from germline, CDR1 is MDHEN and CDR2 is SYDVKM. Here the CDR3 DNA reads TGTGCCAGCAGTTTATCCCTGGCGGGGCATGAGCAGTACTTC. Translation gives CASSLSLAGHEQYF. Drawing the rest from reference TRBV28 and TRBJ2-7, the complete variable domain is DVKVTQSSRYLVKRTGEKVFLECVQDMDHENMFWYRQDPGLGLRLIYFSYDVKMKEKGDIPEGYSVSREKKERFSLILESASTNQTSMYLCASSLSLAGHEQYFGPGTRLTVT.

This clone has only one observation. The rearrangement joins TRBV4-2 to TRBJ2-5; D might be TRBD2 (5 bases). The DNA matches TRBJ2-7 better at its end, which makes the J call doubtful. Per germline, CDR1 LGHNA and CDR2 YNFKEQ. The CDR3 covers 14 residues. As DNA, the CDR3 is TGTGCCAGCAGCCCCGAGGAGGACTCCAGCGAGCAGTACTTC. Its protein is CASSPEEDSSEQYF.

V is TRBV18 and J is TRBJ2-7, with D hard to call. CDR1 and CDR2 (germline): KGHSH, LQKENI. Trimming removed 2 bases from V and 5 bases from J, with 13 bases in between. CDR3 size: 14 residues. In DNA, the CDR3 is TGTGCCAGCTCACCAGGGTCAAGGGTCGACGAGCAGTACTTC. This gives the protein CASSPGSRVDEQYF.

CDR3 in amino acids: CASSPHRGGTDTQYF. CDR3 in DNA: TGTGCCAGCAGCCCCCATCGAGGAGGCACAGATACGCAGTATTTT. J is TRBJ2-3 and V is TRBV7-2; D unresolved. Germline V gene lookup returns CDR1 SGHTA and CDR2 FQGNSA. The CDR3 is 15 amino acids. Trimming removed 5 bases from V and 1 base from J, with 13 bases in between. The entire variable domain, with the rest obtained from reference TRBV7-2 and TRBJ2-3, is as follows: GAGVSQSPSNKVTEKGKDVELRCDPISGHTALYWYRQSLGQGLEFLIYFQGNSAPDKSGLPSDRFSAERTGGSVSTLTIQRTQQEDSAVYLCASSPHRGGTDTQYFGPGTRLTVL.

The CDR3: CASSVSSGELFF. Here the CDR3 DNA reads TGTGCCAGCAGCGTAAGTTCCGGGGAGCTGTTTTTT. This rearrangement joins TRBV9 to TRBJ2-2; D is unclear. The V gene's germline CDR1 is SGDLS and CDR2 YYNGEE. Trimming cost V 1 base and J 6 bases, with 4 bases left between them. The CDR3 sequence is 12 residues long. Based on the CDR3 plus reference TRBV9 and TRBJ2-2, the full variable domain is DSGVTQTPKHLITATGQRVTLRCSPRSGDLSVYWYQQSLDQGLQFLIQYYNGEERAKGNILERFSAQQFPDLHSELNLSSLELGDSALYFCASSVSSGELFFGEGSRLTVL.

The rearrangement links TRBV30 to TRBJ1-1, with D uncertain. Trimming shortened V by 0 bases and J by 6 bases, and 14 bases separated the two germline ends. The germline V gene has CDR1 GTSNPN and CDR2 SVGIG (reference sequence). The CDR3 loop spans 14 amino acids. CDR3 residues: CAWSVYVEIAEAFF. The CDR3 coding sequence is TGTGCCTGGAGTGTATATGTGGAGATCGCTGAAGCTTTCTTT.

This clone was seen only a few times. This chain connects TRBV11-2 to TRBJ2-2; D perhaps matches TRBD1 (5 bases). Looked up from germline, CDR1 is SGHAT and CDR2 is FQNNGV. CDR3 length equals 16 residues. V was trimmed by 2 bases and J by 4 bases, leaving 14 bases between them. The CDR3 loop reads CASSLNPAGLTGELFF. As DNA, the CDR3 is TGTGCCAGCAGCTTAAACCCGGCAGGGCTCACCGGGGAGCTGTTTTTT.

The gene calls are TRBV2 and TRBJ2-4, with D perhaps assigned TRBD1 or TRBD2 (6 bases each). Germline CDR1 and CDR2: SNHLY and FYNNEI. Trimming removed 1 base at V and 1 base at J, with 11 bases between. This CDR3 contains 16 residues. The CDR3 DNA sequence: TGTGCCAGCAGTGAAGGAGGGGGGCCGGCCAAAAACATTCAGTACTTC. It translates to CASSEGGGPAKNIQYF.

The genes are TRBV5-6 and TRBJ1-4; no clear D gene. In germline, CDR1 is SGHDT, CDR2 YYEEEE. The ends were cut back, 0 bases at V and 8 bases at J, with 11 bases in the middle. CDR3 size: 14 residues. Written as DNA, the CDR3 is TGTGCCAGCAGCTTGGGGCAGGTCAACGAAAAACTGTTTTTT. Protein sequence: CASSLGQVNEKLFF.

This chain links TRBV6-1 with TRBJ1-1, with D perhaps matching TRBD1 (5 bases). The CDR3 has 14 amino acids. Germline values: CDR1 MNHNS, CDR2 SASEGT. Trimming took off 7 bases at V and 0 bases at J, with 12 bases between the two ends. The CDR3 loop reads CASTLMTVNTEAFF. CDR3 nucleotide sequence: TGTGCCAGCACCTTGATGACAGTGAACACTGAAGCTTTCTTT.

The chain couples TRBV6-1 to TRBJ1-4; tentative D call: TRBD1 (5 bases). This CDR3 has 15 residues. Trimming took 6 bases from V and 7 from J, leaving 18 bases between them. From germline, CDR1 is MNHNS and CDR2 SASEGT. For the CDR3, the DNA is TGTGCCAGCAGCCAACCGGGACGGAGGACTGAAAAACTGTTTTTT. The encoded protein is CASSQPGRRTEKLFF.

This clone is a singleton in its sample. V usage is TRBV5-1 and J usage is TRBJ1-1, with 7 bases fitting TRBD1. The CDR3 loop spans 14 amino acids. Germline V gives CDR1 SGHRS, CDR2 YFSETQ. Trimming removed 4 bases from V and 1 base from J; junction bases left unmatched: 4. This CDR3 reads CASSTGTENTEAFF. Written as DNA, the CDR3 is TGCGCCAGCAGCACCGGGACAGAGAACACTGAAGCTTTCTTT.

The chain employs TRBV11-2 and TRBJ2-4; 9 nucleotides agree with TRBD1. Unmatched junction bases numbered 3, after V lost 4 bases and J lost 5 bases. CDR1 is SGHAT and CDR2 is FQNNGV in the germline V gene. The CDR3 is 14 residues long. CDR3 in DNA: TGTGCCAGCAGCTCGCGGACAGGGGAAAACATTCAGTACTTC. Its translation: CASSSRTGENIQYF.

The genes are TRBV28 and TRBJ1-2, with D perhaps matching TRBD1 (5 bases). This CDR3 has 13 amino acids. The V gene's germline CDR1 is MDHEN and CDR2 SYDVKM. Trimming pared 10 bases from V and 4 bases from J, leaving 16 bases between. The CDR3 DNA follows: TGTGCCAACCAGCGGGGGTCTGGCTATGGCTACACCTTC. Its protein product is CANQRGSGYGYTF.

The chain links TRBV11-2 to TRBJ1-2, with a weak D call TRBD1 (6 bases). V was trimmed by 0 bases and J by 7 bases, leaving 15 bases between them. This CDR3 is built from 15 residues. The germline CDR1 and CDR2 sequences are SGHAT and FQNNGV. In DNA form, the CDR3 reads TGTGCCAGCAGCTTAGATTGGAGGGGGGAGGGTGGCTACACCTTC. It codes for CASSLDWRGEGGYTF.

V gene TRBV10-3 combines with J gene TRBJ2-7, with TRBD1 matching 7 bases. The CDR3 is 13 residues long. With V trimmed by 6 bases and J by 3 bases, 5 bases remained unmatched. Germline V gives CDR1 ENHRY, CDR2 SYGVKD. CDR3 region: CAIRAGGIYEQYF. CDR3 nucleotide sequence: TGTGCCATCAGGGCAGGGGGTATCTACGAGCAGTACTTC.

In its sample, this clone was seen once. The chain is built from TRBV14 and TRBJ2-4; 8 positions match TRBD1. CDR1 and CDR2 from the germline V gene are SGHDN and FVKESK. This CDR3 is built from 19 residues. J lost 0 bases, V lost 1 base, and 11 bases had no gene match. The CDR3: CASSQGTGRPLLAKNIQYF. In DNA, the CDR3 is TGTGCCAGCAGCCAAGGGACAGGGAGGCCCCTTCTAGCCAAAAACATTCAGTACTTC.

J is TRBJ1-4 and V is TRBV5-4; maybe TRBD1 (6 bases). Germline loops: CDR1 SGHNT, CDR2 YYREEE (reference sequence). The CDR3 spans 15 residues. V lost 7 bases, J lost 0 bases, and 13 bases lay in between. The CDR3 region is CASSPGQTTNEKLFF. CDR3 sequence (DNA): TGTGCCAGCTCCCCTGGACAGACAACTAATGAAAAACTGTTTTTT. The full variable domain, with the rest looked up from reference TRBV5-4 and TRBJ1-4, is ETGVTQSPTHLIKTRGQQVTLRCSSQSGHNTVSWYQQALGQGPQFIFQYYREEENGRGNFPPRFSGLQFPNYSSELNVNALELDDSALYLCASSPGQTTNEKLFFGSGTQLSVL.